Listed here are 21 T cell receptor beta chains from one sample, sequenced in a study of beta chain features in type 1 diabetes. As every portion of the isolated RNA was reverse transcribed, the sequencing read expressed TCRB transcripts. Sequencing used immunoSEQ multiplex PCR; TCRdb keeps in-frame clones, though not all of them. The table records 150,000 or so clones, roughly 9.3% of them present only once. Sequenced sample: central memory CD4+ T cells from blood. The origin of the receptors is a woman aged 40 to 49 in good health.

The chain employs TRBV18 and TRBJ2-1, with 10 bases fitting TRBD1. Trimming took 4 bases from V and 8 from J; bases not matched to a gene: 5. The CDR3 has 14 amino acids. Germline V gene lookup returns CDR1 KGHSH and CDR2 LQKENI. CDR3 nucleotide sequence: TGTGCCAGCTCACTTGGGACAGGGGCCGATGAGCAGTTCTTC. It is translated as CASSLGTGADEQFF.

V usage is TRBV10-3 and J usage is TRBJ2-3; TRBD2 agrees at 8 bases. CDR1 is ENHRY and CDR2 is SYGVKD in the germline V gene. CDR3 size: 17 residues. V lost 2 bases to trimming and J lost 0 bases; unmatched junction nucleotides: 7. CDR3 protein: CAISEGIAGPSTDTQYF. CDR3 DNA: TGTGCCATCAGTGAGGGTATAGCGGGGCCGAGCACAGATACGCAGTATTTT.

This chain connects TRBV7-2 to TRBJ2-1; TRBD2 agrees at 7 bases. Germline lookup yields CDR1 SGHTA and CDR2 FQGNSA. J lost 3 bases, V lost 1 base, and 9 bases had no gene match. The length of the CDR3 is 17 residues. CDR3 in DNA: TGTGCCAGCAGCTTAGGGGGGGGTAGCGGGTTCTACAATGAGCAGTTCTTC. It yields the protein CASSLGGGSGFYNEQFF.

This rearrangement joins TRBV19 to TRBJ2-5; TRBD1 agrees at 7 bases. The CDR3 has 14 amino acids. Per the germline V gene, CDR1 is LNHDA and CDR2 is SQIVND (reference sequence). The V gene end was trimmed by 9 bases and the J gene end by 5 bases; junction bases not matched to a gene: 12. In nucleotides, the CDR3 is TGTGCCAGCGCAGAACAGGGGCCTTACGAGACCCAGTACTTC. Amino acid sequence: CASAEQGPYETQYF. The variable domain in full, with the rest retrieved from reference TRBV19 and TRBJ2-5, is DGGITQSPKYLFRKEGQNVTLSCEQNLNHDAMYWYRQDPGQGLRLIYYSQIVNDFQKGDIAEGYSVSREKKESFPLTVTSAQKNPTAFYLCASAEQGPYETQYFGPGTRLLVL.

This clone turned up a few times. The rearrangement uses TRBV7-9 and TRBJ2-3; 7 nucleotides align to TRBD1. Germline V gene sequence: CDR1 SEHNR, CDR2 FQNEAQ (reference sequence). V shed 1 base, J shed 4 bases, and the junction held 11 bases outside the gene matches. The CDR3 totals 17 residues. As DNA, the CDR3 is TGTGCCAGCAGCTTAGACACAGGGGTTTGGGTCGCAGATACGCAGTATTTT. This codes for CASSLDTGVWVADTQYF.

This clone was seen only a few times. The chain joins TRBV2 to TRBJ2-3; the match to TRBD2 covers 10 bases. This CDR3 has 15 amino acids. Germline trimming cut 5 bases from V and 1 base from J; bases unmatched to any gene: 3. Germline V CDR1 and CDR2: SNHLY, FYNNEI. CDR3 sequence reads: CASSRAGGRTDTQYF. The CDR3 DNA is TGTGCCAGCAGTAGAGCGGGGGGGCGCACAGATACGCAGTATTTT.

This clone has only a few counts. The genes are TRBV6-5 and TRBJ1-1; 7 bases line up with TRBD1. The CDR3 spans 14 residues. The J segment lost 1 base and the V segment lost 6 bases, leaving 5 bases of the junction unmatched. The germline V gene encodes CDR1 MNHEY and CDR2 SVGAGI. For the CDR3, the DNA is TGTGCCAGCAGCGACAGGGAAGGGAACACTGAAGCTTTCTTT. Translating gives CASSDREGNTEAFF.

This clone was seen more than once but under ten times. The chain employs TRBV5-5 and TRBJ2-6; D is perhaps TRBD2 (6 bases). There are 15 residues in the CDR3. Germline V gene lookup returns CDR1 SGHKS and CDR2 YYEKEE (reference sequence). The germline V and J ends were trimmed by 4 bases and 0 bases, with 8 bases remaining between them. The CDR3 is CASSPGSSGANVLTF. The CDR3 DNA is TGTGCCAGCAGCCCCGGGAGCTCTGGGGCCAACGTCCTGACTTTC.

This chain links TRBV7-2 with TRBJ2-5, with D possibly being TRBD2 (6 bases). The CDR3 is 16 residues long. Germline CDR1 SGHTA, CDR2 FQGNSA. Trimming cost V 5 bases and J 0 bases, with 16 bases left between them. In nucleotides, the CDR3 is TGTGCCAGCAGCCCTACTAGCCCCAACAACCAAGAGACCCAGTACTTC. This sequence encodes CASSPTSPNNQETQYF.

This clone was recorded many times. The DNA for the CDR3 is TGTGCCAGCAGCGAGAGCACCGGGGAGCTGTTTTTT. This gives the protein CASSESTGELFF. The rearrangement links TRBV2 to TRBJ2-2; D is ambiguous. Per germline, CDR1 SNHLY and CDR2 FYNNEI. The CDR3 runs to 12 residues. V lost 6 bases, J lost 4 bases, and 6 bases lay in between.

This clone was detected only a few times. The V call is TRBV27, the J call TRBJ1-2; tentative D call: TRBD1 (5 bases). The ends were cut back, 3 bases at V and 4 bases at J, with 9 bases in the middle. Per the germline V gene, CDR1 is MNHEY and CDR2 is SMNVEV (reference sequence). CDR3 length: 13 residues. CDR3 protein: CASSFGAFYGYTF. The CDR3 DNA reads TGTGCCAGCAGTTTTGGGGCGTTCTATGGCTACACCTTC.

The V gene is TRBV27, the J gene TRBJ2-7, with 11 bases that match TRBD1. Unmatched junction bases numbered 12, after V lost 5 bases and J lost 6 bases. There are 16 residues in the CDR3. Germline V gives CDR1 MNHEY, CDR2 SMNVEV (reference sequence). Here the CDR3 reads CASSGAGTGGPIEQYF. CDR3 in DNA: TGTGCCAGCAGTGGGGCCGGGACAGGGGGACCTATCGAGCAGTACTTC.

This clone was observed a handful of times. J is TRBJ2-7 and V is TRBV19, with D possibly being TRBD1 (6 bases). The CDR3 is 14 amino acids. The germline CDR1 and CDR2 sequences are LNHDA and SQIVND (reference sequence). Trimming left V 3 bases short and J 3 bases short, with 12 bases between. As DNA, the CDR3 is TGTGCCAGTAGTATGAGTGACAGGCACTACGAGCAGTACTTC. It is translated as CASSMSDRHYEQYF.

This chain joins TRBV29-1 and TRBJ1-1, with a possible D match to TRBD1 (6 bases). The CDR3 spans 14 residues. V lost 1 base, J lost 0 bases, and 9 bases lay in between. Germline-derived CDR1 and CDR2 are SQVTM and ANQGSEA. DNA of the CDR3: TGCAGCGTTGAAGTTACAGGGCTGAACACTGAAGCTTTCTTT. Residues: CSVEVTGLNTEAFF.

This clone was found many times. This chain connects TRBV11-2 to TRBJ1-3, with D uncertain. The CDR3 is 15 amino acids. Germline V lookup: CDR1 SGHAT, CDR2 FQNNGV. Trimming removed 5 bases from V and 5 bases from J, with 16 bases in between. The CDR3 coding sequence is TGTGCCAGCAGCGACCCCCCGGGGAGTCGAAACACCATATATTTT. It specifies CASSDPPGSRNTIYF. The whole variable domain, remainder taken from reference TRBV11-2 and TRBJ1-3, is EAGVAQSPRYKIIEKRQSVAFWCNPISGHATLYWYQQILGQGPKLLIQFQNNGVVDDSQLPKDRFSAERLKGVDSTLKIQPAKLEDSAVYLCASSDPPGSRNTIYFGEGSWLTVV.

The gene calls are TRBV7-6 and TRBJ1-1, with a tentative D call TRBD1 (6 bases). V was cut by 5 bases and J by 1 base, with 11 bases left in between. This CDR3 spans 14 amino acids. Germline CDR1 SGHVS, CDR2 FNYEAQ. The CDR3 reads CASSIQGGNTEAFF. As DNA, the CDR3 is TGTGCCAGCAGCATACAGGGCGGGAACACTGAAGCTTTCTTT.

This clone has more than one count but fewer than ten. This sequence joins TRBV5-1 and TRBJ2-5, with a tentative D call TRBD2 (6 bases). Germline V gene lookup returns CDR1 SGHRS and CDR2 YFSETQ. V gave up 1 base and J gave up 5 bases, with 15 bases separating them. The CDR3 runs 15 residues. The CDR3, as DNA: TGCGCCAGCAGCTTGACGACTAGTCAGAGGGAGACCCAGTACTTC. It translates to CASSLTTSQRETQYF.

The rearrangement joins TRBV29-1 to TRBJ2-3; perhaps TRBD1 as D (5 bases). The CDR3 runs 14 residues. CDR1 is SQVTM, CDR2 ANQGSEA, per germline. V lost 4 bases and J 0 bases, leaving 11 bases between the germline ends. This CDR3 is CSVGDSTSTDTQYF. The CDR3 DNA is TGCAGCGTTGGTGACAGCACTAGCACAGATACGCAGTATTTT.

This clone was recorded many times. J is TRBJ1-2 and V is TRBV19; D is unclear. Deletions cut 3 bases from V and 6 bases from J, with 20 bases between. Germline CDR1 is LNHDA and CDR2 is SQIVND (reference sequence). CDR3 length: 16 amino acids. The DNA for the CDR3 is TGTGCCAGTAGTATGCGACCCCACGTTGACGGAGATGGCTACACCTTC. Translating gives CASSMRPHVDGDGYTF.

This chain connects TRBV5-1 to TRBJ2-7; TRBD1 agrees at 8 bases. CDR1 is SGHRS and CDR2 is YFSETQ in the germline V gene. J lost 1 base, V lost 4 bases, and 4 bases had no gene match. The CDR3 extends over 14 amino acids. The CDR3: CASSQGQDSYEQYF. The CDR3 DNA follows: TGCGCCAGCAGCCAGGGACAGGATTCCTACGAGCAGTACTTC.

This clone turned up a few times. The chain has TRBV9 and TRBJ1-4, with D possibly being TRBD1 (5 bases). This CDR3 is built from 14 residues. Trimming pared 3 bases from V and 5 bases from J, leaving 11 bases between. Germline values: CDR1 SGDLS, CDR2 YYNGEE. The CDR3 nucleotides are TGTGCCAGCAGCGCGACAGTGTCCAATGAAAAACTGTTTTTT. This sequence encodes CASSATVSNEKLFF.